Following are 24 T cell receptor beta chains from one sample sequenced in a study of CD8 T cells in cerebrospinal fluid in Alzheimer's disease. Reprocessing the 10x single-cell sequencing reads, TCRdb reports a single entry for every CDR3 protein and omits DNA. The data include some 970 distinct CDR3 sequences; the top ten clones carry 10%. Sequences were obtained from cerebrospinal fluid. These receptors originate from a human donor with mild cognitive impairment.

This clonotype is large by frequency. The rearrangement joins TRBV20-1 to TRBJ2-3. This CDR3 contains 13 residues. The germline V gene encodes CDR1 DFQATT and CDR2 SNEGSKA (reference sequence). CDR3 residues: CSASLIVTDTQYF.

This clonotype ranks as large in terms of frequency. The gene calls are TRBV11-2 and TRBJ2-1; TCRdb returns TRBD1, unconfirmable since there is no DNA. The length of the CDR3 is 14 residues. Germline lookup yields CDR1 SGHAT and CDR2 FQNNGV. CDR3 amino acids: CASSPRTEYNEQFF.

This clonotype is classed as medium-sized by frequency. This chain links TRBV6-1 with TRBJ2-7; the D call from TCRdb, TRBD1, cannot be confirmed without DNA. The CDR3 is made up of 18 amino acids. The germline CDR1 and CDR2 sequences are MNHNS and SASEGT. CDR3 amino acids: CASSEWTGTGSRSYEQYF.

This clonotype is labeled large based on frequency. The chain combines TRBV3-2 with TRBJ2-4; TCRdb's D call, TRBD1, is unchecked because there is no DNA. TRBV3-2 is a documented pseudogene. The CDR3 loop spans 14 amino acids. CDR3 amino acids: CASTCRERGNIQYF.

This clonotype is deemed large by its frequency. The V gene is TRBV5-1, the J gene TRBJ1-1; there is no DNA to check the TCRdb D call of TRBD1. The germline CDR1 and CDR2 sequences are SGHRS and YFSETQ. CDR3 length: 13 residues. CDR3 residues: CASRAGINTEAFF.

The chain is built from TRBV6-5 and TRBJ2-5; TCRdb calls TRBD2, which cannot be checked without DNA. Germline values: CDR1 MNHEY, CDR2 SVGAGI. This CDR3 comprises 14 residues. The CDR3 reads CASSYLAVGETQYF.

This clonotype shows up as medium-sized (0.01 to 0.1%) by frequency. This chain uses TRBV7-9 with TRBJ2-2; lacking DNA, the TRBD1 call made by TCRdb goes unchecked. Germline CDR1 and CDR2: SEHNR and FQNEAQ (reference sequence). The CDR3 runs 16 residues. The CDR3 spells CASSYGQGFYTGELFF.

By frequency, this clonotype is large (0.1 to 1%). This rearrangement joins TRBV20-1 to TRBJ2-1; there is no DNA to check the TCRdb D call of TRBD2. The CDR3 length is 17 residues. CDR1 and CDR2 from the germline V gene are DFQATT and SNEGSKA (reference sequence). This chain's CDR3 is CSAIGASGGITYNEQFF.

This clonotype shows up as medium-sized by frequency. The rearrangement joins TRBV20-1 to TRBJ1-6; with no DNA, the TCRdb D assignment of TRBD1 cannot be verified. Germline V gene lookup returns CDR1 DFQATT and CDR2 SNEGSKA (reference sequence). CDR3 length: 14 amino acids. This CDR3 is CSARTGQYNSPLHF.

This clonotype is hyperexpanded by frequency. This chain links TRBV12-3 or TRBV12-4 with TRBJ1-1; TCRdb selects TRBD1, and the lack of DNA leaves this call unchecked. This CDR3 region has 14 residues. CDR3 region: CASSSLGIGFGAFF.

V gene TRBV10-1 combines with J gene TRBJ2-5; checking the TCRdb D call of TRBD2 is not possible without DNA. There are 16 residues in the CDR3. In germline, CDR1 is WNHNN, CDR2 SYGVQD (reference sequence). CDR3 loop: CASSEAQLGGLETQYF.

This clonotype counts as large by frequency. This chain links TRBV3-1 with TRBJ2-1; TCRdb names TRBD1, which stays unverified in the absence of DNA. The CDR3 has 12 residues. Germline V gives CDR1 LGHDT, CDR2 YNNKEL (reference sequence). The CDR3 sequence: CASSVQGGEQFF.

V is TRBV4-1 and J is TRBJ1-3. The CDR3 spans 15 residues. In germline, CDR1 is MGHRA, CDR2 YSYEKL. This chain's CDR3 is CASSQGVGPGNTIYF.

By frequency, this clonotype is medium-sized. The CDR3 protein is CSATHGDTQYF. This chain links TRBV20-1 with TRBJ2-3. Germline CDR1 and CDR2: DFQATT and SNEGSKA (reference sequence). The CDR3 consists of 11 residues.

This clonotype is classed as large (0.1 to 1%) by frequency. The V and J genes are TRBV4-3 and TRBJ2-7; with no DNA, the TCRdb D assignment of TRBD2 cannot be verified. The CDR3 has 14 amino acids. Germline V gene data show CDR1 as LGHNA and CDR2 as YSLEER. CDR3 region: CASSQGTGDYEQYF.

By frequency, this clonotype registers large. The chain carries TRBV7-2 and TRBJ2-6. In germline, CDR1 is SGHTA, CDR2 FQGNSA. The CDR3 spans 11 residues. The CDR3 region is CASSGANVLTF.

Measured by frequency, this clonotype is medium-sized. The chain recombines TRBV27 with TRBJ1-2; TCRdb reports TRBD1, a call that lacks DNA to check it against. There are 15 residues in the CDR3. Germline V gene data show CDR1 as MNHEY and CDR2 as SMNVEV (reference sequence). CDR3 sequence: CASSGDSLANYGYTF.

According to its frequency, this clonotype is medium-sized (0.01 to 0.1%). The chain couples TRBV5-1 to TRBJ2-6; TCRdb reports TRBD1, a call that lacks DNA to check it against. The CDR3 is made up of 17 amino acids. CDR1 SGHRS and CDR2 YFSETQ come from the germline V gene. CDR3 sequence reads: CASSWELFGAGANVLTF.

This clonotype shows up as medium-sized (0.01 to 0.1%) by frequency. The V call is TRBV2, the J call TRBJ1-4; TCRdb's assignment of TRBD1 cannot be checked, as there is no DNA. This CDR3 has 14 amino acids. Germline values: CDR1 SNHLY, CDR2 FYNNEI. The CDR3 reads CASNLQGINEKLFF.

This chain connects TRBV6-2 or TRBV6-3 to TRBJ2-2. Per germline, CDR1 MNHEY and CDR2 SVGEGT. This CDR3 comprises 15 residues. The CDR3 region is CASSIGQINTGELFF.

This clonotype is large by frequency. The chain carries TRBV6-5 and TRBJ2-7; TCRdb returns TRBD2, unconfirmable since there is no DNA. Germline values: CDR1 MNHEY, CDR2 SVGAGI. CDR3 length: 14 amino acids. CDR3 protein: CASSYRRGGYEQYF.

In terms of frequency, this clonotype is large. CDR3 region: CASSSRGRTDTQYF. This chain joins TRBV11-2 and TRBJ2-3; there is no DNA to check the TCRdb D call of TRBD1. Germline loops: CDR1 SGHAT, CDR2 FQNNGV. The CDR3 contains 14 residues.

V usage is TRBV7-9 and J usage is TRBJ2-1; as DNA is missing, the TRBD2 call by TCRdb cannot be tested. Germline assignment: CDR1 SEHNR and CDR2 FQNEAQ (reference sequence). This CDR3 region has 20 residues. This chain's CDR3 is CASSSGRSHLLAGDGNEQFF.

This clonotype is classed as medium-sized by frequency. V and J are TRBV7-8 and TRBJ1-6. The germline CDR1 and CDR2 sequences are SGHVS and FQNEAQ. CDR3 length: 16 residues. CDR3: CASSLGPLYYNSPLHF.